This T cell receptor beta chain comes out of a study of CD8 T cells in ankylosing spondylitis. Each CDR3 protein gets one entry after TCRdb re-called the 5' RACE reads with MiXCR. The sample holds 300,000 to 400,000 distinct CDR3 sequences, roughly 14% seen once. There are 15 residues in the CDR3. From germline, CDR1 is SGHKS and CDR2 YYEKEE (reference sequence). Trimming took 4 bases from V and 7 from J, leaving 18 bases between them. This clonotype has just a few counts. The receptor's source is a male donor with ankylosing spondylitis or in good health (not recorded which). Sample: blood, either unsorted or a sorted T cell fraction (not recorded which). V and J are TRBV5-5 and TRBJ1-5; D is possibly TRBD1 (5 bases). The CDR3 spells CASSQRGVAAQPQHF. CDR3 DNA: TGTGCCAGCAGCCAAAGGGGTGTAGCGGCCCAGCCCCAGCATTTT.